These T cell receptor beta chains were read from a single sample in a study of blood T cell repertoires in COVID-19. Here immunoSEQ multiplex PCR was the method, and the copy in TCRdb shows in-frame clones only, minus some. The sample has about 240,000 clones, about 89% seen once. Input material: PBMCs or T cells enriched from blood (not recorded which). These receptors were taken from a man in his forties or fifties who had recovered from COVID-19. Both conserved end residues are trimmed from each CDR3. A D gene is named only where the DNA matches it firmly.

j_gene: TRBJ2-7; d_gene: NA; v_gene: TRBV29-1; CDR3aa: SVVGGAYEQY
j_gene: TRBJ2-7; d_gene: NA; v_gene: TRBV6-2/TRBV6-3; CDR3aa: ASSYSTEQY
j_gene: TRBJ2-7; d_gene: TRBD1; v_gene: TRBV7-2; CDR3aa: ASSSGTEIYEQY
j_gene: TRBJ2-5; d_gene: TRBD1; v_gene: TRBV20-1; CDR3aa: SGTGAQTQY
j_gene: TRBJ2-1; d_gene: TRBD2; v_gene: TRBV7-9; CDR3aa: ASSPRTSGSRSSYNEQF
j_gene: TRBJ2-2; d_gene: TRBD1; v_gene: TRBV19; CDR3aa: ASSITGTGGTGELF
j_gene: TRBJ1-2; d_gene: NA; v_gene: TRBV27; CDR3aa: ASSLDRINYGYT
j_gene: TRBJ2-2; d_gene: TRBD2; v_gene: TRBV14; CDR3aa: ASTLAGVTGELF
j_gene: TRBJ2-1; d_gene: TRBD1; v_gene: TRBV9; CDR3aa: ASSPSGQGANEQF
j_gene: TRBJ1-1; d_gene: TRBD1; v_gene: TRBV4-2; CDR3aa: ASSQRGQGDTEAF
j_gene: TRBJ1-6; d_gene: NA; v_gene: TRBV28; CDR3aa: ASSLRQGRFSPLH
j_gene: TRBJ2-4; d_gene: TRBD1; v_gene: TRBV7-3; CDR3aa: ASSPDRGPAGNIQY
j_gene: TRBJ1-1; d_gene: TRBD1; v_gene: TRBV29-1; CDR3aa: SVRQGSDTEAF
j_gene: TRBJ2-2; d_gene: NA; v_gene: TRBV20-1; CDR3aa: SASGAGRGGGELF
j_gene: TRBJ1-2; d_gene: TRBD1; v_gene: TRBV18; CDR3aa: ASSPRDRDYGYT
j_gene: TRBJ2-1; d_gene: NA; v_gene: TRBV7-2; CDR3aa: ASSLSGLPYNEQF
j_gene: TRBJ1-3; d_gene: NA; v_gene: TRBV6-5; CDR3aa: ASSLQGSGNTIY
j_gene: TRBJ2-5; d_gene: TRBD2; v_gene: TRBV7-3; CDR3aa: ASSQPGLAGAQETQY
j_gene: TRBJ1-5; d_gene: NA; v_gene: TRBV5-1; CDR3aa: ASSLDDSYGNQPQH
j_gene: TRBJ1-5; d_gene: TRBD1; v_gene: TRBV19; CDR3aa: ASSPGGTGGVYSNQPQH
j_gene: TRBJ2-1; d_gene: TRBD2; v_gene: TRBV5-4; CDR3aa: ASSGGLAGGRNEQF
j_gene: TRBJ2-3; d_gene: TRBD2; v_gene: TRBV29-1; CDR3aa: SVDFLADDTDTQY
j_gene: TRBJ2-7; d_gene: NA; v_gene: TRBV7-2; CDR3aa: ASSPPASISYEQY
j_gene: TRBJ1-5; d_gene: TRBD1; v_gene: TRBV4-1; CDR3aa: ASSRGQGNQPQH
j_gene: TRBJ2-1; d_gene: TRBD2; v_gene: TRBV6-2/TRBV6-3; CDR3aa: ASSYSGLAGPTQDNEQF
j_gene: TRBJ1-2; d_gene: TRBD1; v_gene: TRBV5-6; CDR3aa: ASSRGQGLDYGYT
j_gene: TRBJ2-7; d_gene: NA; v_gene: TRBV6-5; CDR3aa: ASSQDTAPYEQY
j_gene: TRBJ2-2; d_gene: TRBD1; v_gene: TRBV24-1; CDR3aa: ATSDFGTGRTGELF
j_gene: TRBJ2-7; d_gene: TRBD2; v_gene: TRBV5-1; CDR3aa: ASSSWDYENEQY